The 26 T cell receptor beta chains in this list originate from one sample, sequenced in a study of T cell responses to AZD1222 COVID-19 vaccine. Produced via immunoSEQ multiplex PCR; TCRdb's table is partial and in-frame only. The sample has some 130,000 clones, 85% to 90% seen once; the top ten hold 20% to 25%. The sequences come from peripheral blood, collected on day 0 of AZD1222 vaccination. Source of these receptors: an adult in good health.

The table lists this clone with a few counts. J is TRBJ2-1 and V is TRBV19; D is perhaps TRBD2 (6 bases). CDR1 is LNHDA, CDR2 SQIVND, per germline (reference sequence). The CDR3 contains 14 residues. V was pared by 0 bases and J by 10 bases, with 13 bases between. CDR3 nucleotides: TGTGCCAGTAGTATAGACGAGGGACTCCGAGAGCAGTTCTTC. Residues: CASSIDEGLREQFF.

This clone was seen a single time. This rearrangement joins TRBV28 to TRBJ2-7; D not certain. Germline V gives CDR1 MDHEN, CDR2 SYDVKM. The CDR3 covers 12 residues. The V end was cut by 5 bases, the J end by 4 bases, with 9 bases between. CDR3 protein: CASSPLEYEQYF. In nucleotides, the CDR3 is TGTGCCAGCAGTCCCCTCGAGTACGAGCAGTACTTC.

V and J are TRBV6-6 and TRBJ1-2; unclear D gene. Per germline, CDR1 MNHNY and CDR2 SVGAGI (reference sequence). Trimming shortened V by 2 bases and J by 0 bases, and 7 bases separated the two germline ends. This CDR3 comprises 14 residues. The CDR3 reads CASSYVRANYGYTF. In nucleotides, the CDR3 is TGTGCCAGCAGTTACGTGCGAGCTAACTATGGCTACACCTTC.

This chain connects TRBV24-1 to TRBJ2-7, with TRBD2 matching over 11 bases. V shed 5 bases, J shed 7 bases, and the junction held 6 bases outside the gene matches. CDR3 length: 14 amino acids. CDR1 and CDR2 from the germline V gene are KGHDR and SFDVKD. CDR3 sequence reads: CATSGSGGANEQYF. CDR3 DNA sequence: TGTGCCACCAGTGGTAGCGGGGGGGCAAATGAGCAGTACTTC.

The rearrangement links TRBV11-3 to TRBJ1-1, with D possibly TRBD1 on 5 matching bases. V lost 4 bases to trimming and J lost 1 base, with 7 bases between them. The CDR3 is 13 residues long. Germline values: CDR1 SGHNT, CDR2 YENEEA. The CDR3 here is CASSWDQNTEAFF. DNA of the CDR3: TGTGCCAGCAGCTGGGACCAGAACACTGAAGCTTTCTTT.

The chain carries TRBV6-5 and TRBJ1-2, with D tentatively TRBD1 (5 bases). Trimming stripped 8 bases from V and 3 bases from J, with 13 bases between. Germline assignment: CDR1 MNHEY and CDR2 SVGAGI. The CDR3 is made up of 13 amino acids. The CDR3 sequence is CASALTEDYGYTF. The CDR3 DNA sequence: TGTGCCAGCGCCCTGACAGAAGACTATGGCTACACCTTC.

This clone was seen only a few times. This chain connects TRBV6-2 or TRBV6-3 to TRBJ1-2; D is unclear. The V gene's germline CDR1 is MNHEY and CDR2 SVGEGT. Trimming took 2 bases from V and 1 from J, leaving 5 bases between them. The CDR3 runs to 13 residues. The CDR3, as DNA: TGTGCCAGCAGTTACGTGGTTAACTATGGCTACACCTTC. Translation gives CASSYVVNYGYTF.

This chain connects TRBV28 to TRBJ2-5; the D gene is possibly TRBD1 (6 bases). This CDR3 comprises 15 residues. The ends were cut back, 8 bases at V and 2 bases at J, with 18 bases in the middle. Germline V gene sequence: CDR1 MDHEN, CDR2 SYDVKM. CDR3 sequence (DNA): TGTGCCAGCCGCCCGGTGGGGGCAGGGCAAGAGACCCAGTACTTC. This encodes CASRPVGAGQETQYF.

The rearrangement links TRBV4-2 to TRBJ1-2; the match to TRBD1 covers 7 bases. This CDR3 is built from 16 residues. The germline gives CDR1 LGHNA, CDR2 YNFKEQ. V was clipped by 1 base and J by 4 bases; unmatched bases: 9. The chain's CDR3 is CASSQVGTGVGYGYTF. The CDR3 region has the DNA TGTGCCAGCAGCCAAGTCGGAACAGGGGTGGGCTATGGCTACACCTTC.

This clone was found a few times. The V and J genes are TRBV11-2 and TRBJ1-2; D perhaps matches TRBD1 (5 bases). CDR3 length: 15 amino acids. The V gene's germline CDR1 is SGHAT and CDR2 FQNNGV. The germline V and J ends were trimmed by 0 bases and 4 bases, with 12 bases remaining between them. DNA of the CDR3: TGTGCCAGCAGCTTAGAGCAAGGGACGGCCTATGGCTACACCTTC. Protein: CASSLEQGTAYGYTF.

The chain combines TRBV6-2 or TRBV6-3 with TRBJ2-5; 11 positions match TRBD2. V shed 4 bases and J 0 bases; nucleotides not matched to a gene: 4. Germline V gene lookup returns CDR1 MNHEY and CDR2 SVGEGT. The CDR3 is made up of 16 amino acids. The CDR3 DNA reads TGTGCCAGCAGTTCTACTAGCGGGGGTTACCAAGAGACCCAGTACTTC. Protein sequence: CASSSTSGGYQETQYF.

The chain carries TRBV18 and TRBJ1-2; a weak D match, TRBD1 (6 bases). The CDR3 extends over 14 amino acids. Germline loops: CDR1 KGHSH, CDR2 LQKENI. V lost 2 bases and J lost 8, with 15 bases in between. CDR3 sequence reads: CASSPSGEGRGYTF. In nucleotides, the CDR3 is TGTGCCAGCTCACCATCAGGGGAAGGGAGAGGCTACACCTTC. Full variable domain (remainder filled in from reference TRBV18 and TRBJ1-2): NAGVMQNPRHLVRRRGQEARLRCSPMKGHSHVYWYRQLPEEGLKFMVYLQKENIIDESGMPKERFSAEFPKEGPSILRIQQVVRGDSAAYFCASSPSGEGRGYTFGSGTRLTVV.

Comment on this clone: This sample also contains other DNA sequences that code for the same CDR3. The chain joins TRBV9 to TRBJ1-1; the D is unclear. The germline V and J ends were trimmed by 4 bases and 0 bases, with 7 bases remaining between them. CDR1 and CDR2 (germline): SGDLS, YYNGEE. The CDR3 sequence is 13 residues long. The CDR3 DNA follows: TGTGCCAGCAGCCGCCTCATGAACACTGAAGCTTTCTTT. It encodes CASSRLMNTEAFF. Full variable domain (outside the CDR3, taken from reference TRBV9 and TRBJ1-1): DSGVTQTPKHLITATGQRVTLRCSPRSGDLSVYWYQQSLDQGLQFLIQYYNGEERAKGNILERFSAQQFPDLHSELNLSSLELGDSALYFCASSRLMNTEAFFGQGTRLTVV.

V is TRBV12-5 and J is TRBJ1-6; D is unresolved. The germline gives CDR1 LGHNT, CDR2 FRNRAP. The CDR3 is made up of 13 amino acids. V was cut by 11 bases and J by 1 base, with 9 bases left in between. The CDR3 coding sequence is TGTGCTGGGAGGTGGTCCTATAATTCACCCCTCCACTTT. It yields the protein CAGRWSYNSPLHF.

J is TRBJ1-1 and V is TRBV11-3, with 10 bases lining up with TRBD1. The V gene's germline CDR1 is SGHNT and CDR2 YENEEA. V trimming: 5 bases; J trimming: 11 bases; junction bases outside the gene matches: 5. The CDR3 extends over 12 amino acids. The CDR3 DNA reads as TGTGCCAGCAGCGTCGGACAGGGGGTCGCTTTCTTT. It is translated as CASSVGQGVAFF. Combining the CDR3 with reference TRBV11-3 and TRBJ1-1 gives the whole variable domain EAGVVQSPRYKIIEKKQPVAFWCNPISGHNTLYWYLQNLGQGPELLIRYENEEAVDDSQLPKDRFSAERLKGVDSTLKIQPAELGDSAVYLCASSVGQGVAFFGQGTRLTVV.

The chain employs TRBV25-1 and TRBJ1-3; 7 bases agree with TRBD1. This CDR3 has 17 residues. The trim removed 7 bases at V and 0 bases at J, leaving 12 bases unmatched. CDR1 is MGHDK, CDR2 SYGVNS, per germline. The CDR3 region has the DNA TGTGCCAGCACCCTAAAGGGGGCGACCAGCTCTGGAAACACCATATATTTT. This encodes CASTLKGATSSGNTIYF.

The J gene is TRBJ2-7, the V gene TRBV5-1; D is uncertain. CDR1 and CDR2 (germline): SGHRS, YFSETQ. This CDR3 spans 16 amino acids. V was shortened by 0 bases and J by 3 bases, with 16 bases between the two germline ends. The DNA for the CDR3 is TGCGCCAGCAGCTTGGCCTTGGACCCCTTTTACTACGAGCAGTACTTC. Translation gives CASSLALDPFYYEQYF.

This clone was seen more than once but under ten times. The sample has other DNA sequences that encode this CDR3 too. The V gene is TRBV9, the J gene TRBJ2-1; no firm D call. Germline loops: CDR1 SGDLS, CDR2 YYNGEE. There are 13 residues in the CDR3. The V and J ends lost 2 bases and 6 bases respectively, with 9 bases between them. CDR3 coding DNA: TGTGCCAGCAGCGTGTTGGGCGGCAATGAGCAGTTCTTC. The encoded protein is CASSVLGGNEQFF.

This rearrangement joins TRBV7-9 to TRBJ2-2; 8 nucleotides line up with TRBD2. This CDR3 is built from 16 residues. V dropped 4 bases and J dropped 6; count of bases not matched to a gene: 10. Germline values: CDR1 SEHNR, CDR2 FQNEAQ (reference sequence). The CDR3 is CASSSPGLDVAGELFF. In DNA form, the CDR3 reads TGTGCCAGCAGCTCACCGGGACTAGATGTCGCCGGGGAGCTGTTTTTT.

The chain joins TRBV18 to TRBJ2-5; 7 nucleotides match TRBD2. Germline V gene sequence: CDR1 KGHSH, CDR2 LQKENI. This CDR3 contains 15 residues. V shed 3 bases and J 5 bases; nucleotides not matched to a gene: 9. The CDR3 DNA is TGTGCCAGCTCACCTGACCGGGAGGAGTTGGAGACCCAGTACTTC. It codes for CASSPDREELETQYF.

As to this clone: Other nucleotide sequences in the sample specify the same CDR3. The chain recombines TRBV27 with TRBJ1-1; D is uncertain. CDR1 MNHEY and CDR2 SMNVEV come from the germline V gene (reference sequence). Trimming cost V 0 bases and J 1 base, with 9 bases left between them. The CDR3 sequence is 15 residues long. The CDR3 DNA reads as TGTGCCAGCAGTTTATCCGCAGGCAAGAACACTGAAGCTTTCTTT. This encodes CASSLSAGKNTEAFF.

The rearrangement links TRBV9 to TRBJ2-3; TRBD1 aligns across 10 bases. Germline V gene sequence: CDR1 SGDLS, CDR2 YYNGEE. This CDR3 has 15 amino acids. Trimming took 7 bases from V and 5 from J; bases not matched to a gene: 10. The CDR3: CASGVRTGGRDTQYF. The CDR3 coding sequence is TGTGCCAGCGGAGTTAGGACAGGGGGACGAGATACGCAGTATTTT.

The chain recombines TRBV7-9 with TRBJ1-1; D is ambiguous. The V and J ends lost 5 bases and 0 bases respectively, with 10 bases between them. This CDR3 is built from 14 residues. From germline, CDR1 is SEHNR and CDR2 FQNEAQ (reference sequence). Here the CDR3 reads CASSRQGMNTEAFF. The CDR3, as DNA: TGTGCCAGCAGCCGCCAAGGGATGAACACTGAAGCTTTCTTT.

The chain employs TRBV28 and TRBJ1-1, with D tentatively TRBD1 (5 bases). Germline V gene data show CDR1 as MDHEN and CDR2 as SYDVKM. Trimming stripped 2 bases from V and 11 bases from J, with 9 bases between. CDR3 length: 11 amino acids. CDR3 in amino acids: CASSLQGVAFF. The CDR3 coding sequence is TGTGCCAGCAGTTTACAGGGTGTCGCTTTCTTT.

This chain uses TRBV5-8 with TRBJ2-7; 9 bases align to TRBD1. Germline V gene sequence: CDR1 SGHTS, CDR2 YDEGEE. V was clipped by 2 bases and J by 4 bases; unmatched bases: 13. The length of the CDR3 is 17 residues. Here the CDR3 reads CASSFAGTGRRGYEQYF. CDR3 DNA sequence: TGTGCCAGCAGCTTCGCCGGGACAGGGAGGAGAGGGTACGAGCAGTACTTC. Full variable domain (rest looked up from reference TRBV5-8 and TRBJ2-7): EAGVTQSPTHLIKTRGQQATLRCSPISGHTSVYWYQQALGLGLQFLLWYDEGEERNRGNFPPRFSGRQFPNYSSELNVNALELEDSALYLCASSFAGTGRRGYEQYFGPGTRLTVT.

The gene calls are TRBV30 and TRBJ1-6, with D unresolved. Germline V gene data show CDR1 as GTSNPN and CDR2 as SVGIG (reference sequence). The CDR3 extends over 13 amino acids. Trimming removed 3 bases at V and 8 bases at J, with 11 bases between. In nucleotides, the CDR3 is TGTGCCTGGAGAGGAGACAAAGATTCACCCCTCCACTTT. Translation: CAWRGDKDSPLHF.